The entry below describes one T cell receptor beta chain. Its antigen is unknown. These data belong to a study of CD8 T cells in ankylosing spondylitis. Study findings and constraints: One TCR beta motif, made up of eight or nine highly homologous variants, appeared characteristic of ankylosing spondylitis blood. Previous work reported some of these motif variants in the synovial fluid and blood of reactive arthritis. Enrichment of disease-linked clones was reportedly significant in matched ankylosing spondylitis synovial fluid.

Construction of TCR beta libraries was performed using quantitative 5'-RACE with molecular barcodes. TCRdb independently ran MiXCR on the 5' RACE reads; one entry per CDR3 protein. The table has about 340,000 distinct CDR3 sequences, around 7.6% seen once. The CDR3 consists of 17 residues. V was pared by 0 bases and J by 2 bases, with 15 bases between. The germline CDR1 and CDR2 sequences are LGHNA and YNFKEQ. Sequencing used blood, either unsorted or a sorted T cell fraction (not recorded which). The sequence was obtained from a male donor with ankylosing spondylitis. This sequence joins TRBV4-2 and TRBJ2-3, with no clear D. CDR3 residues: CASSQDGIQTLTDTQYF. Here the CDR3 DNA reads TGTGCCAGCAGCCAAGATGGGATACAGACCCTCACAGATACGCAGTATTTT.